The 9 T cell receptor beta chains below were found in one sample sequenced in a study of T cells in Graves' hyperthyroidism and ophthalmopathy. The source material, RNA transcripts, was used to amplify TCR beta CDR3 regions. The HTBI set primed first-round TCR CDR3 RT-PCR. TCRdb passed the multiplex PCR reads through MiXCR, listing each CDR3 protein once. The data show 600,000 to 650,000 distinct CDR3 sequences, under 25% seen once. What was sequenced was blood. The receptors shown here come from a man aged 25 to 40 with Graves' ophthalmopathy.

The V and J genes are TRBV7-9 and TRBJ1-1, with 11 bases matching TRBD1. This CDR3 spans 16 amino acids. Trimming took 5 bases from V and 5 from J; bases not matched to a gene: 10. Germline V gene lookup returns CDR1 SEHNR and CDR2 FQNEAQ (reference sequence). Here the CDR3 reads CASSLWTGGWSTEAFF. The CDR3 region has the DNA TGTGCCAGCAGCCTTTGGACAGGGGGCTGGAGTACTGAAGCTTTCTTT.

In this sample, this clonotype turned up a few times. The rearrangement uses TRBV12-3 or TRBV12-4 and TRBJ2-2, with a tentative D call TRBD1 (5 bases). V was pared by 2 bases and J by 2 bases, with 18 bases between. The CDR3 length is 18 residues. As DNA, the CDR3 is TGTGCCAGCAGTTTACGTTCCCGAACAGGCCGAAACACCGGGGAGCTGTTTTTT. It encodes CASSLRSRTGRNTGELFF.

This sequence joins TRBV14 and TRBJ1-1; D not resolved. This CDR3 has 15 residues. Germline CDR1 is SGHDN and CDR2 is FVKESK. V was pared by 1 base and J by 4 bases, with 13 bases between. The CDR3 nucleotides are TGTGCCAGCAGCCAAGGACCGGCTCGGACCACTGAAGCTTTCTTT. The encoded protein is CASSQGPARTTEAFF.

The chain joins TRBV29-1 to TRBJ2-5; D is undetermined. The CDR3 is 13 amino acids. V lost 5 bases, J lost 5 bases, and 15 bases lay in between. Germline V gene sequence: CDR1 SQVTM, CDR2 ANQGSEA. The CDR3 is CSVSPRLGETQYF. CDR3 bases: TGCAGCGTTTCCCCGAGGCTCGGGGAGACCCAGTACTTC. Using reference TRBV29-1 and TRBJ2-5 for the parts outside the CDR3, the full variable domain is SAVISQKPSRDICQRGTSLTIQCQVDSQVTMMFWYRQQPGQSLTLIATANQGSEATYESGFVIDKFPISRPNLTFSTLTVSNMSPEDSSIYLCSVSPRLGETQYFGPGTRLLVL.

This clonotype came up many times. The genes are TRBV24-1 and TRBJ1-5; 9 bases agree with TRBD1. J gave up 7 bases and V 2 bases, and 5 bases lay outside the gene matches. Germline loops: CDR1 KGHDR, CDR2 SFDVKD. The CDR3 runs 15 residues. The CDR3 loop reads CATSDSTGGGQPQHF. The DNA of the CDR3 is TGTGCCACCAGTGATTCGACAGGGGGGGGACAGCCCCAGCATTTT.

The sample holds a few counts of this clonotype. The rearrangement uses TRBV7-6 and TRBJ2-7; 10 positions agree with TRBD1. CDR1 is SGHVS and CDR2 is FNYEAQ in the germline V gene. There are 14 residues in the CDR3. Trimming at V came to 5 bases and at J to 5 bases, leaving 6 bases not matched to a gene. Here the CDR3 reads CASSPGQGIHEQYF. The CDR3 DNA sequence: TGTGCCAGCAGCCCGGGACAGGGGATCCACGAGCAGTACTTC.

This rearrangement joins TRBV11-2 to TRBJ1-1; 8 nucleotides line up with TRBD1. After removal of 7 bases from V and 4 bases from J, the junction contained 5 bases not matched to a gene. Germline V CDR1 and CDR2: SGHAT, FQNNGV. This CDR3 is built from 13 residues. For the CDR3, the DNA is TGTGCCAGCACCTCAGGGGGCCTCACTGAAGCTTTCTTT. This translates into CASTSGGLTEAFF.

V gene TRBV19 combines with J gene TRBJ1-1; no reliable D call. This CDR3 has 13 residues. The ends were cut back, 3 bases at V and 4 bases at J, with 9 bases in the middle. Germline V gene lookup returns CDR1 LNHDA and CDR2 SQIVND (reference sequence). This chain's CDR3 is CASSMLISTEAFF. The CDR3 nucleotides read TGTGCCAGTAGTATGCTAATTAGCACTGAAGCTTTCTTT.

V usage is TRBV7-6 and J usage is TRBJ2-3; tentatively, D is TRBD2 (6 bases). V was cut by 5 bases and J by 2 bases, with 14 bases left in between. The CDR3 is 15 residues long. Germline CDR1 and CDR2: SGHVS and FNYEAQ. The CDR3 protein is CASSQVGGDTDTQYF. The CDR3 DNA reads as TGTGCCAGCAGCCAAGTAGGCGGGGACACAGATACGCAGTATTTT.